Shown below are 19 T cell receptor beta chains from a single sample sequenced in a study of T cell responses to AZD1222 COVID-19 vaccine. Libraries were prepared by immunoSEQ multiplex PCR; TCRdb keeps only in-frame clonotypes and omits some of them. Of 100,000 to 150,000 clones listed, 88% are singletons. This sample comprised peripheral blood, obtained on day 0 of AZD1222 vaccination. The receptors stem from an adult in good health.

The rearrangement links TRBV6-2 or TRBV6-3 to TRBJ2-5; 7 bases match TRBD2. The V segment lost 0 bases and the J segment 5 bases; nucleotides outside the gene matches: 0. This CDR3 has 13 residues. From germline, CDR1 is MNHEY and CDR2 SVGEGT. Here the CDR3 reads CASSYSGGETQYF. In DNA form, the CDR3 reads TGTGCCAGCAGTTACTCGGGGGGGGAGACCCAGTACTTC.

This chain joins TRBV14 and TRBJ1-6; D remains unclear. V was clipped by 4 bases and J by 6 bases, with 7 bases between them. CDR1 is SGHDN, CDR2 FVKESK, per germline. The CDR3 spans 13 residues. In nucleotides, the CDR3 is TGTGCCAGCAGCCCCCGGGTTAATTCACCCCTCCACTTT. This encodes CASSPRVNSPLHF.

This chain links TRBV27 with TRBJ1-6; 7 bases line up with TRBD1. CDR1 is MNHEY and CDR2 is SMNVEV in the germline V gene (reference sequence). This CDR3 contains 14 residues. Trimming cost V 4 bases and J 7 bases; bases outside gene matches: 4. The CDR3 sequence: CASSWIQGNSPLHF. CDR3 DNA sequence: TGTGCCAGCAGTTGGATACAGGGGAATTCACCCCTCCACTTT.

J is TRBJ1-5 and V is TRBV2; 7 bases line up with TRBD1. Trimming removed 5 bases from V and 2 bases from J; junction bases left unmatched: 6. This CDR3 has 15 residues. Germline CDR1 reads SNHLY; CDR2 reads FYNNEI. The CDR3 loop is CASSPQGTGNQPQHF. The CDR3 bases are TGTGCCAGCAGTCCTCAGGGGACAGGCAATCAGCCCCAGCATTTT.

The chain employs TRBV2 and TRBJ1-1; D may be TRBD1 (6 bases). CDR3 length: 13 residues. The V gene's germline CDR1 is SNHLY and CDR2 FYNNEI. The V end lost 6 bases, the J end lost 5 bases, and 13 bases lay between the germline ends. The CDR3 spells CASSQGFATEAFF. DNA for the CDR3: TGTGCCAGCAGCCAGGGGTTCGCGACTGAAGCTTTCTTT.

The J gene is TRBJ1-5, the V gene TRBV27, with 7 bases matching TRBD1. The length of the CDR3 is 13 residues. Trimming cost V 6 bases and J 6 bases; bases outside gene matches: 5. Germline V gene sequence: CDR1 MNHEY, CDR2 SMNVEV (reference sequence). The CDR3 spells CASRTGAGQPQHF. For the CDR3, the DNA is TGTGCCAGCAGAACAGGGGCGGGTCAGCCCCAGCATTTT.

The chain has TRBV7-3 and TRBJ2-5, with 11 bases identical to TRBD2. CDR1 and CDR2 from the germline V gene are SGHTA and FQGTGA. The V and J ends lost 2 bases and 2 bases, in that order; junction bases with no gene match: 10. The CDR3 is 18 amino acids. CDR3 in DNA: TGTGCCAGCAGCTTATACTCTAGCGGGGGGCCCTCTCAAGAGACCCAGTACTTC. Amino acids: CASSLYSSGGPSQETQYF.

As for this clone: The junction does not match germline at one end; this may be a read error. The CDR3 DNA sequence: TGCACGACAGGGGGCACTGAAGCTTTCTTT. This codes for CTTGGTEAFF. V usage is TRBV12-3 or TRBV12-4 and J usage is TRBJ1-1, with 9 bases identical to TRBD1. The CDR3 is 10 amino acids.

This chain connects TRBV10-3 to TRBJ1-1, with 7 bases fitting TRBD1. The germline CDR1 and CDR2 sequences are ENHRY and SYGVKD. V lost 7 bases and J lost 0; bases outside the gene matches: 8. The CDR3 has 15 residues. CDR3 amino acids: CAIKSAQGVNTEAFF. Written as DNA, the CDR3 is TGTGCCATCAAGTCGGCGCAGGGGGTGAACACTGAAGCTTTCTTT.

The rearrangement links TRBV2 to TRBJ1-2, with 7 bases fitting TRBD1. Germline assignment: CDR1 SNHLY and CDR2 FYNNEI. This CDR3 is built from 14 residues. J gave up 5 bases and V 5 bases, and 8 bases lay outside the gene matches. The CDR3 coding sequence is TGTGCCAGCAGTCCGTTAACAGGGGATTATGGCTACACCTTC. Encoded protein: CASSPLTGDYGYTF.

The CDR3 DNA reads TGCGCCAGCAGGGGCCTCCCCCAAGAGACCCAGTACTTC. It codes for CASRGLPQETQYF. V gene TRBV5-1 combines with J gene TRBJ2-5; no reliable D call. From germline, CDR1 is SGHRS and CDR2 YFSETQ. The V and J ends lost 5 bases and 1 base respectively, with 9 bases between them. The CDR3 covers 13 residues. Drawing the rest from reference TRBV5-1 and TRBJ2-5, the complete variable domain is KAGVTQTPRYLIKTRGQQVTLSCSPISGHRSVSWYQQTPGQGLQFLFEYFSETQRNKGNFPGRFSGRQFSNSRSEMNVSTLELGDSALYLCASRGLPQETQYFGPGTRLLVL.

J is TRBJ2-1 and V is TRBV11-2; TRBD1 might be the D (5 bases). Between the trimmed V and J ends, which lost 1 base and 3 bases, there was a span of 10 bases. Germline CDR1 is SGHAT and CDR2 is FQNNGV. The CDR3 spans 15 residues. Here the CDR3 reads CASSLGPGNYNEQFF. DNA for the CDR3: TGTGCCAGCAGCTTAGGCCCAGGGAACTACAATGAGCAGTTCTTC.

The gene calls are TRBV13 and TRBJ2-2; TRBD2 aligns across 8 bases. This CDR3 region has 15 residues. CDR1 and CDR2 (germline): PRHDT, FYEKMQ (reference sequence). The trim removed 4 bases at V and 7 bases at J, leaving 8 bases unmatched. The CDR3 here is CASSSGPGGGGELFF. CDR3 DNA: TGTGCCAGCAGCTCCGGCCCGGGAGGGGGCGGGGAGCTGTTTTTT.

The gene calls are TRBV7-6 and TRBJ2-7; 11 positions agree with TRBD2. The CDR3 sequence is 15 residues long. V trimming: 5 bases; J trimming: 10 bases; junction bases outside the gene matches: 13. Germline CDR1 SGHVS, CDR2 FNYEAQ. CDR3: CASSPTSGVYDRQYF. Written as DNA, the CDR3 is TGTGCCAGCAGCCCGACTAGCGGGGTCTACGATCGCCAGTACTTC.

CDR3 nucleotide sequence: TGTGCCAGCTTACCGGGACGGCGGACAGATACGCAGTATTTT. Translated: CASLPGRRTDTQYF. The chain combines TRBV13 with TRBJ2-3; D is possibly TRBD1 or TRBD2 (5 bases each). Germline-derived CDR1 and CDR2 are PRHDT and FYEKMQ (reference sequence). Trimming removed 8 bases at V and 3 bases at J, with 15 bases between. The CDR3 length is 14 residues. The full variable domain, rest sourced from reference TRBV13 and TRBJ2-3, is AAGVIQSPRHLIKEKRETATLKCYPIPRHDTVYWYQQGPGQDPQFLISFYEKMQSDKGSIPDRFSAQQFSDYHSELNMSSLELGDSALYFCASLPGRRTDTQYFGPGTRLTVL.

This clone came up once. The CDR3 coding sequence is TGTGCCACCAGCAGAGATCAGTCAACTAATGAAAAACTGTTTTTT. Residues: CATSRDQSTNEKLFF. The chain couples TRBV15 to TRBJ1-4; D is unresolved. The length of the CDR3 is 15 residues. Germline CDR1 LNHNV, CDR2 YYDKDF (reference sequence). V dropped 0 bases and J dropped 0 bases, with 5 bases sitting between them. Drawing the rest from reference TRBV15 and TRBJ1-4, the complete variable domain is DAMVIQNPRYQVTQFGKPVTLSCSQTLNHNVMYWYQQKSSQAPKLLFHYYDKDFNNEADTPDNFQSRRPNTSFCFLDIRSPGLGDTAMYLCATSRDQSTNEKLFFGSGTQLSVL.

The chain couples TRBV2 to TRBJ1-2; a possible D gene is TRBD1 (5 bases). V lost 7 bases to trimming and J lost 8 bases, with 11 bases between them. There are 11 residues in the CDR3. Germline CDR1 reads SNHLY; CDR2 reads FYNNEI. Written as DNA, the CDR3 is TGTGCCAGCAAGTCAGGGTTCGGCTACACCTTC. Protein: CASKSGFGYTF. Full variable domain (outside the CDR3, taken from reference TRBV2 and TRBJ1-2): EPEVTQTPSHQVTQMGQEVILRCVPISNHLYFYWYRQILGQKVEFLVSFYNNEISEKSEIFDDQFSVERPDGSNFTLKIRSTKLEDSAMYFCASKSGFGYTFGSGTRLTVV.

On this clone itself: Germline and junction disagree at one end, which may indicate a read error. The chain carries TRBV25-1 and TRBJ2-7; D is possibly TRBD1 (6 bases). The CDR3 is 12 amino acids. Germline V CDR1 and CDR2: MGHDK, SYGVNS. Written as DNA, the CDR3 is TGTGCTGTGAAACAGGGATCCTCCGAGCAGTACTTC. It codes for CAVKQGSSEQYF.

The chain has TRBV7-9 and TRBJ2-5; 8 nucleotides match TRBD2. Germline V gene sequence: CDR1 SEHNR, CDR2 FQNEAQ (reference sequence). This CDR3 comprises 15 residues. J gave up 5 bases and V 6 bases, and 11 bases lay outside the gene matches. This CDR3 is CASRPHRGGEETQYF. The CDR3, as DNA: TGTGCCAGCAGACCCCACCGGGGGGGAGAGGAGACCCAGTACTTC.